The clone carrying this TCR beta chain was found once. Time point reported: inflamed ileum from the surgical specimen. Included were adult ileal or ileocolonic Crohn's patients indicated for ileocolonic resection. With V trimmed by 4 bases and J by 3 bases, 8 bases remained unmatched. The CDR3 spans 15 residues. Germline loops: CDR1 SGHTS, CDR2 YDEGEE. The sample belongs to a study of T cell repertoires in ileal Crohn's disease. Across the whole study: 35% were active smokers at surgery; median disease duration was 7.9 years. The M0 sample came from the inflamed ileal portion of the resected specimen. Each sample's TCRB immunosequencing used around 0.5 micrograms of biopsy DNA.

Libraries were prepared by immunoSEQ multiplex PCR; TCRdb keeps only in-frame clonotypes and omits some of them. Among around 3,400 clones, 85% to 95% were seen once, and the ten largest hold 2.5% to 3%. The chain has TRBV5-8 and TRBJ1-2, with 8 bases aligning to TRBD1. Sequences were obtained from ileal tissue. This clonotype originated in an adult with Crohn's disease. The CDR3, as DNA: TGTGCCAGCAGCCTTCAGGGGGCGGTTTACTATGGCTACACCTTC. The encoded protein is CASSLQGAVYYGYTF.